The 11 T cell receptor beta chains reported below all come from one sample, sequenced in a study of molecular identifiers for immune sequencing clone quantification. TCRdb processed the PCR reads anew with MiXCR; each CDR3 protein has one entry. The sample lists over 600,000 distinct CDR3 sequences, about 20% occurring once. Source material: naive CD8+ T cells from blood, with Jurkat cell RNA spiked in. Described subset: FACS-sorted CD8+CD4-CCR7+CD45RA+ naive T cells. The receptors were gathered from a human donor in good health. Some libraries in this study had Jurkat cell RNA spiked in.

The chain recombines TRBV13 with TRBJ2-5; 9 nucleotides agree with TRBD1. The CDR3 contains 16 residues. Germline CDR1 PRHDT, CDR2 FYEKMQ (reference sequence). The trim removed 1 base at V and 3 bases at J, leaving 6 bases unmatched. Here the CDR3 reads CASSLVLGDREETQYF. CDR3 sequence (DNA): TGTGCCAGCAGCTTAGTGTTAGGGGACAGGGAAGAGACCCAGTACTTC.

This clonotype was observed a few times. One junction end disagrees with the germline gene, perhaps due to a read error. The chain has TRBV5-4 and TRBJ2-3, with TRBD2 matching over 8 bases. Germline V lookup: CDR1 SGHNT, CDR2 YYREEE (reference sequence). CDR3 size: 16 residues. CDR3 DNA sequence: TGTGCCAGCAGCCCGCGGGGGGACGCATACACAGGTACGCAGTATTTT. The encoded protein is CASSPRGDAYTGTQYF.

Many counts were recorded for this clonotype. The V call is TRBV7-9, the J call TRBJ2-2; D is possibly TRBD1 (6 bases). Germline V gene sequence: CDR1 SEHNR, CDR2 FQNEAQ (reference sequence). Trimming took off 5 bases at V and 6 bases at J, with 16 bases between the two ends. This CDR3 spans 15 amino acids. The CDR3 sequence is CASSPPYRVPGELFF. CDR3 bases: TGTGCCAGCAGCCCCCCATACAGGGTCCCCGGGGAGCTGTTTTTT. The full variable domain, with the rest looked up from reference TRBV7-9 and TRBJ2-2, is DTGVSQNPRHKITKRGQNVTFRCDPISEHNRLYWYRQTLGQGPEFLTYFQNEAQLEKSRLLSDRFSAERPKGSFSTLEIQRTEQGDSAMYLCASSPPYRVPGELFFGEGSRLTVL.

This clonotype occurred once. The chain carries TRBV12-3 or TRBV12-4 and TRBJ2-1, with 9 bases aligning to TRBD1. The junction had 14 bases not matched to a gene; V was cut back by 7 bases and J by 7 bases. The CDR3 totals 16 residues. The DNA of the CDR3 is TGTGCCAGCACCCCCCCTGGGGACAGGGAATTAAATGAGCAGTTCTTC. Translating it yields CASTPPGDRELNEQFF.

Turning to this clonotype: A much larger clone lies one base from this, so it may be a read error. CDR3 DNA sequence: TGTGCCAGCAGCTTAGATCTGTCAGGGTATAACGATAGAGATACGCAGTATTTT. Residues: CASSLDLSGYNDRDTQYF. The chain recombines TRBV11-2 with TRBJ2-3; D may be TRBD1 (5 bases). Germline V CDR1 and CDR2: SGHAT, FQNNGV. Trimming shortened V by 0 bases and J by 5 bases, and 21 bases separated the two germline ends. The CDR3 runs to 18 residues. Drawing the rest from reference TRBV11-2 and TRBJ2-3, the complete variable domain is EAGVAQSPRYKIIEKRQSVAFWCNPISGHATLYWYQQILGQGPKLLIQFQNNGVVDDSQLPKDRFSAERLKGVDSTLKIQPAKLEDSAVYLCASSLDLSGYNDRDTQYFGPGTRLTVL.

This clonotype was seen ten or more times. The CDR3 nucleotides are TGTGCCACCAGCAGAGATCGGGGGCTACCGTTCACAGATACGCAGTATTTT. Translating it yields CATSRDRGLPFTDTQYF. This chain joins TRBV15 and TRBJ2-3; D possibly matches TRBD1 or TRBD2 (6 bases each). Trimming stripped 0 bases from V and 2 bases from J, with 15 bases between. Per germline, CDR1 LNHNV and CDR2 YYDKDF (reference sequence). CDR3 length: 17 residues.

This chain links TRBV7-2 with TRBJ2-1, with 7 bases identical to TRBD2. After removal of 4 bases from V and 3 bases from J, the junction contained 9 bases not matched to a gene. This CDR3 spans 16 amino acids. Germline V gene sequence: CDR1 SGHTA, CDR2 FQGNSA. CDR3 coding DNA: TGTGCCAGCAGCTCGTGGGGGGGGGTGGGCTACAATGAGCAGTTCTTC. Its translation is CASSSWGGVGYNEQFF.

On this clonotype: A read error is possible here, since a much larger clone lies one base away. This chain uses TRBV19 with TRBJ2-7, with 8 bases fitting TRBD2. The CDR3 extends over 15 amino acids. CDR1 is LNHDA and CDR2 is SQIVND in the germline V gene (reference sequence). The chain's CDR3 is CASKIASGSGYEQCF. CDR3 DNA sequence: TGTGCCAGTAAGATCGCGAGCGGGAGTGGTTACGAGCAGTGCTTC. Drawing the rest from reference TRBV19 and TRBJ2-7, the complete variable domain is DGGITQSPKYLFRKEGQNVTLSCEQNLNHDAMYWYRQDPGQGLRLIYYSQIVNDFQKGDIAEGYSVSREKKESFPLTVTSAQKNPTAFYLCASKIASGSGYEQCFGPGTRLTVT.

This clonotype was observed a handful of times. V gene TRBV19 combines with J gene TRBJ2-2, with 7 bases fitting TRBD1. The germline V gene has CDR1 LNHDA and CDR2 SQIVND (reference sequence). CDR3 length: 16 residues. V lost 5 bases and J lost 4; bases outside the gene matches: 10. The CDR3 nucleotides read TGTGCCAGTAGTCCCAGACAGGGTTACGCCACCGGGGAGCTGTTTTTT. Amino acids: CASSPRQGYATGELFF.

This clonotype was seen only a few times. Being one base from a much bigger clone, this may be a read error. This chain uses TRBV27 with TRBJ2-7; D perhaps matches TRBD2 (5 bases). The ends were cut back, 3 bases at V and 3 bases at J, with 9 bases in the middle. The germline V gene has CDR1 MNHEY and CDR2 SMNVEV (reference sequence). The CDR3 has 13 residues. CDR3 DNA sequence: TGTGCCAGCAGTTTTGGACTGATCTACGAGCAGTACTTC. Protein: CASSFGLIYEQYF.

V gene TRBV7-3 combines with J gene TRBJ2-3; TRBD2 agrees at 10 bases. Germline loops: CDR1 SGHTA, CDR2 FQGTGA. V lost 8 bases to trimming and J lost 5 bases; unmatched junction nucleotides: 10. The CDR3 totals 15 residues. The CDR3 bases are TGTGCCAGCCGCTCTAGCGGGAGTGTTGGAGATACGCAGTATTTT. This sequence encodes CASRSSGSVGDTQYF.